This T cell receptor beta chain stems from a study of blood T cell repertoires in COVID-19. The overall study: The United States, Italy and Spain were the sources of the acute and convalescent COVID-19 samples. Sources were T cells, B-cell-depleted T cells, or PBMCs; the material itself was cDNA or gDNA.

CDR3 size: 13 residues. V shed 10 bases and J 7 bases; nucleotides not matched to a gene: 6. Authors' methods: Amplification of reference gene primers provided the estimated nucleated cell counts. Here immunoSEQ multiplex PCR was the method, and the copy in TCRdb shows in-frame clones only, minus some. The DNA was the basis for D and trimming; V, J and clone size are from that table. This table holds 200,000 to 250,000 clones, around 82% found once. The chain combines TRBV12-3 or TRBV12-4 with TRBJ2-1; 11 positions agree with TRBD2. The clonotype originates from a woman aged 40 to 50 with acute or convalescent COVID-19. Sequenced material: peripheral blood. The CDR3 reads CAISGGALNEQFF. As DNA, the CDR3 is TGTGCCATTAGCGGGGGGGCCTTGAATGAGCAGTTCTTC.